The 14 T cell receptor beta chains below come from one sample, sequenced in a study of blood T cell repertoires in COVID-19. Clones were read by immunoSEQ multiplex PCR, and TCRdb kept only the in-frame ones, dropping some. The table lists about 240,000 clones, around 86% of them singletons. The sequenced sample consisted of peripheral blood. The receptors were gathered from a woman aged 55-70 years with active or convalescent COVID-19.

This clone has more than one count but fewer than ten. The chain couples TRBV7-2 to TRBJ2-7; D is perhaps TRBD1 (6 bases). Germline loops: CDR1 SGHTA, CDR2 FQGNSA. This CDR3 contains 14 residues. V was pared by 3 bases and J by 0 bases, with 9 bases between. The CDR3 bases are TGTGCCAGCAGCTTCGCGGACAGCTCCTACGAGCAGTACTTC. Protein: CASSFADSSYEQYF.

The V gene is TRBV6-6, the J gene TRBJ2-1; tentatively, D is TRBD2 (6 bases). The CDR3 is 14 residues long. The V gene lost 2 bases and the J gene lost 8 bases, with 13 bases spanning the gap. In germline, CDR1 is MNHNY, CDR2 SVGAGI (reference sequence). CDR3 loop: CASSYVEGHDEQFF. The CDR3 coding sequence is TGTGCCAGCAGTTACGTGGAGGGTCACGATGAGCAGTTCTTC.

This chain uses TRBV30 with TRBJ1-1; 9 bases map to TRBD1. Germline loops: CDR1 GTSNPN, CDR2 SVGIG (reference sequence). V lost 4 bases to trimming and J lost 4 bases; unmatched junction nucleotides: 4. This CDR3 has 13 amino acids. The CDR3 is CAWIGTGTTEAFF. CDR3 DNA: TGTGCCTGGATCGGGACAGGGACCACTGAAGCTTTCTTT.

The J gene is TRBJ1-6, the V gene TRBV2; D is undetermined. The CDR3 loop spans 12 amino acids. The germline V gene encodes CDR1 SNHLY and CDR2 FYNNEI. The CDR3 DNA sequence: TGTGTCTCCAGTGCGGTGGGTTCACCCCTCCACTTT. Protein: CVSSAVGSPLHF.

This chain joins TRBV5-1 and TRBJ1-2, with D unclear. This CDR3 contains 13 residues. Deletions cut 0 bases from V and 4 bases from J, with 7 bases between. Germline CDR1 is SGHRS and CDR2 is YFSETQ. The CDR3 DNA sequence: TGCGCCAGCAGCTTGGACAGTGTCTATGGCTACACCTTC. It yields the protein CASSLDSVYGYTF.

The chain combines TRBV18 with TRBJ1-5, with TRBD1 matching 9 bases. V dropped 3 bases and J dropped 0; count of bases not matched to a gene: 3. The germline V gene encodes CDR1 KGHSH and CDR2 LQKENI. The CDR3 spans 16 residues. The CDR3 spells CASSPWTGDSNQPQHF. CDR3 in DNA: TGTGCCAGCTCACCGTGGACAGGGGATAGCAATCAGCCCCAGCATTTT.

This chain links TRBV9 with TRBJ1-2; 7 positions match TRBD1. Germline-derived CDR1 and CDR2 are SGDLS and YYNGEE. J gave up 5 bases and V 4 bases, and 17 bases lay outside the gene matches. This CDR3 has 17 residues. Here the CDR3 DNA reads TGTGCCAGCAGCACCCAAAGGGGGCAGACTGGGAGGTATGGCTACACCTTC. Amino acids: CASSTQRGQTGRYGYTF.

This clone was observed a single time. The chain employs TRBV9 and TRBJ1-3, with TRBD1 matching 7 bases. Germline-derived CDR1 and CDR2 are SGDLS and YYNGEE. J was trimmed by 4 bases and V by 4 bases; bases with no gene match: 11. CDR3 length: 16 residues. CDR3 sequence reads: CASSSGLQGWGNTIYF. For the CDR3, the DNA is TGTGCCAGCAGCTCCGGGCTACAGGGGTGGGGAAACACCATATATTTT.

The chain carries TRBV23-1 and TRBJ1-6; D gene unclear. TRBV23-1 is marked as an open reading frame, function uncertain. Trimming left V 5 bases short and J 7 bases short, with 24 bases between. This CDR3 comprises 18 residues. In DNA form, the CDR3 reads TGCGCCAGCAGTTACAAATGGCCTGGGCAATTCAAGAATTCACCCCTCCACTTT. Translating it yields CASSYKWPGQFKNSPLHF.

V gene TRBV19 combines with J gene TRBJ1-2; 8 bases line up with TRBD1. Germline V lookup: CDR1 LNHDA, CDR2 SQIVND (reference sequence). V lost 6 bases to trimming and J lost 10 bases; unmatched junction nucleotides: 10. The CDR3 length is 13 residues. The CDR3 spells CASRRQGQMDYTF. CDR3 coding DNA: TGTGCCAGTAGGCGACAGGGGCAGATGGACTACACCTTC. Full variable domain (rest looked up from reference TRBV19 and TRBJ1-2): DGGITQSPKYLFRKEGQNVTLSCEQNLNHDAMYWYRQDPGQGLRLIYYSQIVNDFQKGDIAEGYSVSREKKESFPLTVTSAQKNPTAFYLCASRRQGQMDYTFGSGTRLTVV.

The chain joins TRBV2 to TRBJ2-1, with D maybe TRBD1 (5 bases). The V gene lost 6 bases and the J gene lost 2 bases, with 11 bases spanning the gap. Germline V CDR1 and CDR2: SNHLY, FYNNEI. The CDR3 runs to 14 residues. The CDR3 DNA reads TGTGCCAGCAGCCCCCAGGGCCCCTACAATGAGCAGTTCTTC. It specifies CASSPQGPYNEQFF.

The gene calls are TRBV7-2 and TRBJ2-1; 12 bases are a match to TRBD2. The junction had 7 bases not matched to a gene; V was cut back by 1 base and J by 9 bases. CDR3 size: 16 residues. Germline CDR1 and CDR2: SGHTA and FQGNSA. The CDR3 DNA reads TGTGCCAGCAGCTTAGGAAGACTAGCGGGGGAGGGTGAGCAGTTCTTC. This translates into CASSLGRLAGEGEQFF.

On this clone: At one of its ends the junction is not consistent with the germline gene, which may arise from a read error. This sequence joins TRBV7-7 and TRBJ1-6; no reliable D call. Germline CDR1 and CDR2: SSHAT and FNYEAQ (reference sequence). This CDR3 contains 17 residues. CDR3 region: CASSLVQQWSYNSPLHF. For the CDR3, the DNA is TGTGCTAGCAGCTTAGTACAGCAATGGTCCTATAATTCACCCCTCCACTTT.

As regards this clone: The sample has other DNA sequences that encode this CDR3 too. The genes are TRBV9 and TRBJ2-2; no firm D call. The V gene's germline CDR1 is SGDLS and CDR2 YYNGEE. This CDR3 comprises 14 residues. V dropped 0 bases and J dropped 3 bases, with 6 bases sitting between them. CDR3 in amino acids: CASSVAGYTGELFF. The CDR3 DNA reads as TGTGCCAGCAGCGTAGCCGGGTACACCGGGGAGCTGTTTTTT.